This TCR beta chain was sequenced during a study of T cell responses to AZD1222 COVID-19 vaccine. This CDR3 spans 11 amino acids. V was cut by 3 bases and J by 5 bases, with 5 bases left in between. CDR1 and CDR2 from the germline V gene are LGHDT and YNNKEL (reference sequence). Clones were read by immunoSEQ multiplex PCR, and TCRdb kept only the in-frame ones, dropping some. Among around 100,000 clones listed, about 87% were seen once. This clonotype originated in an adult in good health. The rearrangement joins TRBV3-1 (or the pseudogene TRBV3-2) to TRBJ2-7; unclear D gene. Sequencing used peripheral blood, obtained on day 0 of AZD1222 vaccination. The CDR3 DNA follows: TGTGCCAGCAGCCAGATAGACGAGCAGTACTTC. It translates to CASSQIDEQYF.